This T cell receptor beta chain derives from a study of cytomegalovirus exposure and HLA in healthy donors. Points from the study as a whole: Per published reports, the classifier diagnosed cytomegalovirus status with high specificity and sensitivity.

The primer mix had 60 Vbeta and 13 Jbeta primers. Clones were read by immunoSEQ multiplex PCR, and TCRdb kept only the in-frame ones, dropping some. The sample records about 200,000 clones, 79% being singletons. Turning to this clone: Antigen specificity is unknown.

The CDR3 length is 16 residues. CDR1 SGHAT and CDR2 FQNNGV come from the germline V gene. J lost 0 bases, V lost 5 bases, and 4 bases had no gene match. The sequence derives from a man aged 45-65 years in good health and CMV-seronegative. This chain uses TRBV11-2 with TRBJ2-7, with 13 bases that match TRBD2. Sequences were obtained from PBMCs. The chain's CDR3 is CASSRTSGSSSYEQYF. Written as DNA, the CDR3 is TGTGCCAGCAGCCGGACTAGCGGGAGCTCCTCCTACGAGCAGTACTTC.